The 15 T cell receptor beta chains in this list originate from one sample, sequenced in a study of blood T cell repertoires in COVID-19. Sequenced by immunoSEQ multiplex PCR; TCRdb stores in-frame clones only, minus some. The table has under 500,000 clones, 87% seen once; the top ten hold roughly 1.8%. The sample consisted of PBMCs or T cells enriched from blood (not recorded which). The receptors here all came from a young woman with acute COVID-19.

V gene TRBV4-1 combines with J gene TRBJ1-5; no definite D call. CDR3 length equals 14 residues. Trimming cost V 0 bases and J 9 bases, with 12 bases left between them. Germline values: CDR1 MGHRA, CDR2 YSYEKL. The CDR3 is CASSQDPGVRPQHF. The DNA of the CDR3 is TGCGCCAGCAGCCAAGATCCGGGAGTACGGCCCCAGCATTTT.

The gene calls are TRBV12-3 or TRBV12-4 and TRBJ2-5; no clear D. The CDR3 is 13 residues long. V lost 3 bases and J lost 1, with 6 bases in between. Here the CDR3 DNA reads TGTGCCAGCAGTTTTAACAGCCAAGAGACCCAGTACTTC. It yields the protein CASSFNSQETQYF.

As concerns this clone: The same CDR3 also results from other DNA sequences found in this sample. The chain has TRBV7-9 and TRBJ2-3; D remains unclear. V shed 5 bases and J shed 3 bases, with 3 bases lying between them. The CDR3 length is 11 residues. The germline V gene has CDR1 SEHNR and CDR2 FQNEAQ (reference sequence). Here the CDR3 DNA reads TGTGCCAGCAGCCTGACAGATACGCAGTATTTT. Its protein product is CASSLTDTQYF.

V gene TRBV5-5 combines with J gene TRBJ2-4; D is possibly TRBD2 (5 bases). Germline V lookup: CDR1 SGHKS, CDR2 YYEKEE (reference sequence). V lost 3 bases, J lost 0 bases, and 13 bases lay in between. The CDR3 extends over 16 amino acids. In DNA form, the CDR3 reads TGTGCCAGCAGCTGGGTCTTTCGGGGAGCCAAAAACATTCAGTACTTC. It is translated as CASSWVFRGAKNIQYF.

There are a few counts of this clone. The genes are TRBV7-9 and TRBJ2-7; unclear D gene. Germline loops: CDR1 SEHNR, CDR2 FQNEAQ (reference sequence). Trimming pared 4 bases from V and 4 bases from J, leaving 5 bases between. CDR3 length: 11 residues. The CDR3, as DNA: TGTGCCAGCAGCTCCCATTACGAGCAGTACTTC. Amino acids: CASSSHYEQYF. Full variable domain (rest looked up from reference TRBV7-9 and TRBJ2-7): DTGVSQNPRHKITKRGQNVTFRCDPISEHNRLYWYRQTLGQGPEFLTYFQNEAQLEKSRLLSDRFSAERPKGSFSTLEIQRTEQGDSAMYLCASSSHYEQYFGPGTRLTVT.

The J gene is TRBJ1-5, the V gene TRBV28, with 9 positions matching TRBD1. CDR1 and CDR2 from the germline V gene are MDHEN and SYDVKM. This CDR3 comprises 16 residues. The V and J ends lost 6 bases and 6 bases, in that order; junction bases with no gene match: 12. CDR3 sequence reads: CASRTPGQGWSQPQHF. CDR3 sequence (DNA): TGTGCCAGCAGGACACCGGGACAGGGATGGTCTCAGCCCCAGCATTTT.

The V call is TRBV11-2, the J call TRBJ1-5; TRBD1 matches 8 bases. The CDR3 spans 15 residues. With V trimmed by 0 bases and J by 5 bases, 3 bases remained unmatched. CDR1 SGHAT and CDR2 FQNNGV come from the germline V gene. The CDR3 DNA is TGTGCCAGCAGCTTAGATGCAGGGGGCTATCAGCCCCAGCATTTT. Its protein is CASSLDAGGYQPQHF.

V gene TRBV5-1 combines with J gene TRBJ2-2, with D maybe TRBD1 (5 bases). CDR1 is SGHRS, CDR2 YFSETQ, per germline. The V gene lost 5 bases and the J gene lost 0 bases, with 14 bases spanning the gap. The CDR3 runs 16 residues. The DNA of the CDR3 is TGCGCCAGCAGAATCACAGGATTTCCGAACACCGGGGAGCTGTTTTTT. Amino acid sequence: CASRITGFPNTGELFF.

This chain links TRBV27 with TRBJ1-5, with D possibly TRBD1 on 6 matching bases. The CDR3 loop spans 15 amino acids. Trimming left V 2 bases short and J 7 bases short, with 15 bases between. Germline V gives CDR1 MNHEY, CDR2 SMNVEV (reference sequence). CDR3 sequence: CASSLKGTQRQPQHF. The CDR3 DNA reads as TGTGCCAGCAGTTTAAAGGGGACACAGAGACAGCCCCAGCATTTT.

The chain joins TRBV12-3 or TRBV12-4 to TRBJ2-3; no firm D call. Trimming cost V 3 bases and J 6 bases, with 10 bases left between them. The CDR3 is 13 residues long. The CDR3 bases are TGTGCCAGCAGTTTTCTGGGCCGGGATACGCAGTATTTT. It yields the protein CASSFLGRDTQYF.

The rearrangement links TRBV10-1 to TRBJ1-1; 8 nucleotides line up with TRBD1. Germline CDR1 is WNHNN and CDR2 is SYGVQD (reference sequence). CDR3 size: 16 residues. The ends lost 6 bases at V and 5 bases at J; junction bases unmatched: 14. CDR3 DNA: TGCGCCAGCAGCCCAGACAGGGGCGGGGGAAGAACTGAAGCTTTCTTT. Translating it yields CASSPDRGGGRTEAFF.

The chain is built from TRBV10-3 and TRBJ2-7, with 7 bases fitting TRBD1. Germline CDR1 ENHRY, CDR2 SYGVKD. V lost 3 bases to trimming and J lost 2 bases; unmatched junction nucleotides: 7. The CDR3 runs to 15 residues. The CDR3, as DNA: TGTGCCATCAGTGAAGGGCAGGGGGATACCTACGAGCAGTACTTC. Translated: CAISEGQGDTYEQYF.

The rearrangement joins TRBV2 to TRBJ1-2; TRBD1 agrees at 7 bases. From germline, CDR1 is SNHLY and CDR2 FYNNEI. CDR3 length: 17 amino acids. After removal of 5 bases from V and 1 base from J, the junction contained 13 bases not matched to a gene. CDR3: CASSIQGLAVINYGYTF. The CDR3 DNA is TGTGCCAGCAGTATACAGGGGCTCGCCGTGATTAACTATGGCTACACCTTC.

The chain recombines TRBV7-6 with TRBJ2-7; 11 nucleotides agree with TRBD2. This CDR3 is 16 amino acids long. Germline CDR1 reads SGHVS; CDR2 reads FNYEAQ. V was clipped by 5 bases and J by 2 bases; unmatched bases: 8. In DNA, the CDR3 is TGTGCCAGCAGCATGAGCCTAGCGGGAGGTGCCTACGAGCAGTACTTC. Protein product: CASSMSLAGGAYEQYF.

The chain employs TRBV27 and TRBJ2-3; 16 bases are a match to TRBD2. This CDR3 spans 19 amino acids. J gave up 5 bases and V 3 bases, and 11 bases lay outside the gene matches. Germline V gene lookup returns CDR1 MNHEY and CDR2 SMNVEV (reference sequence). CDR3 amino acids: CASSFLGTSGREEEDTQYF. CDR3 coding DNA: TGTGCCAGCAGTTTCCTGGGGACTAGCGGGAGGGAAGAGGAAGATACGCAGTATTTT.